The T cell receptor beta chain described here comes from a study of blood T cell repertoires in COVID-19. Germline V gene lookup returns CDR1 MNHNS and CDR2 SASEGT. Trimming stripped 2 bases from V and 2 bases from J, with 9 bases between. This CDR3 region has 15 residues. Method: immunoSEQ multiplex PCR; TCRdb's copy keeps in-frame clones and lacks some. In the table there are tens of thousands of clones, roughly nine tenths of which are singletons. This clone was observed once. The sequenced sample was peripheral blood. The clonotype was recovered from a male donor with acute or convalescent COVID-19. The J gene is TRBJ2-2, the V gene TRBV6-1; D perhaps matches TRBD1 (5 bases). Written as DNA, the CDR3 is TGTGCCAGCAGTGAAATAGGACAAAACACCGGGGAGCTGTTTTTT. It is translated as CASSEIGQNTGELFF.